A selection of T cell receptor beta chains follows, all from one sample in a study of STAT3 mutations in large granular lymphocyte leukemia. TCRdb's table, derived via immunoSEQ multiplex PCR, lists solely in-frame clones and lacks some. The sample includes tens of thousands of clones, 94% seen only once; the top ten take about 6.5%. Sequences were obtained from peripheral blood mononuclear cells. The receptors stem from a man aged 40-49 years with T-cell large granular lymphocyte leukemia. Some clones in this sample may be carry-over from other donors' samples. Both conserved end residues are part of each CDR3. D genes are given only for firm matches. Not all rows give a size; the values are once, few, many and, for expanded clones, a class.

d_gene: -
abundance: -
v_gene: TRBV15
j_gene: TRBJ1-4
CDR3aa: CATKNVVEGVEKLFF
CDR3nt: TGTGCCACCAAGAACGTGGTGGAGGGGGTTGAAAAACTGTTTTTT

d_gene: TRBD2
abundance: -
v_gene: TRBV30
j_gene: TRBJ2-5
CDR3aa: CAALGGGGTQYF
CDR3nt: TGTGCCGCCCTCGGGGGGGGCGGGACCCAGTACTTC

d_gene: TRBD1
abundance: -
v_gene: TRBV30
j_gene: TRBJ1-6
CDR3aa: CAWSPTEMGQSGF
CDR3nt: TGTGCCTGGAGTCCGACAGAAATGGGACAGTCCGGATTT

d_gene: -
abundance: few
v_gene: TRBV30
j_gene: TRBJ1-5
CDR3aa: CAWSVQGGQPQHF
CDR3nt: TGTGCCTGGAGTGTACAGGGTGGGCAGCCCCAGCATTTT

d_gene: TRBD2
abundance: -
v_gene: TRBV5-4
j_gene: TRBJ2-1
CDR3aa: CASTLAGDSYNEQFF
CDR3nt: TGTGCCAGCACCCTAGCGGGGGACTCGTACAATGAGCAGTTCTTC

d_gene: TRBD1
abundance: -
v_gene: TRBV6-6
j_gene: TRBJ2-7
CDR3aa: CASSGARDRVSYEQYF
CDR3nt: TGTGCCAGCAGTGGGGCCCGGGACAGGGTTTCATACGAGCAGTACTTC

d_gene: TRBD1
abundance: -
v_gene: TRBV19
j_gene: TRBJ1-2
CDR3aa: CASSIAGQGNGYTF
CDR3nt: TGTGCCAGTAGTATAGCAGGACAGGGAAATGGCTACACCTTC

d_gene: TRBD1
abundance: -
v_gene: TRBV18
j_gene: TRBJ1-5
CDR3aa: CASSPETGGSNQPQHF
CDR3nt: TGTGCCAGCTCACCCGAGACAGGGGGCTCAAATCAGCCCCAGCATTTT

d_gene: TRBD1
abundance: -
v_gene: TRBV27
j_gene: TRBJ1-1
CDR3aa: CASSLSAQGARNTEAFF
CDR3nt: TGTGCCAGCAGTTTATCCGCTCAGGGGGCGAGGAACACTGAAGCTTTCTTT

d_gene: -
abundance: -
v_gene: TRBV30
j_gene: TRBJ2-7
CDR3aa: CAWSDPGGTPYEQYF
CDR3nt: TGTGCCTGGAGTGATCCTGGGGGGACGCCCTACGAGCAGTACTTC

d_gene: -
abundance: -
v_gene: TRBV2
j_gene: TRBJ1-2
CDR3aa: CASIIPYLGNYGYTF
CDR3nt: TGTGCCAGCATCATCCCATACCTTGGTAACTATGGCTACACCTTC

d_gene: -
abundance: -
v_gene: TRBV29-1
j_gene: TRBJ1-1
CDR3aa: CSVEPPSRNTEAFF
CDR3nt: TGCAGCGTTGAACCCCCATCCCGGAACACTGAAGCTTTCTTT

d_gene: -
abundance: -
v_gene: TRBV28
j_gene: TRBJ2-1
CDR3aa: CASSGRVLWANEQFF
CDR3nt: TGTGCCAGCAGCGGCCGGGTGCTTTGGGCCAATGAGCAGTTCTTC

d_gene: TRBD1
abundance: -
v_gene: TRBV18
j_gene: TRBJ1-2
CDR3aa: CASSPPGQANYGYTF
CDR3nt: TGTGCCAGCTCACCCCCGGGACAGGCTAACTATGGCTACACCTTC

d_gene: -
abundance: -
v_gene: TRBV5-1
j_gene: TRBJ1-6
CDR3aa: CASSLASQSSYNSPLHF
CDR3nt: TGCGCCAGCAGCTTGGCCTCACAGAGCTCCTATAATTCACCCCTCCACTTT

d_gene: -
abundance: few
v_gene: TRBV7-9
j_gene: TRBJ1-4
CDR3aa: CASSSQGYDKLFF
CDR3nt: TGTGCCAGCAGCTCACAGGGATATGATAAACTGTTTTTT

d_gene: -
abundance: -
v_gene: TRBV7-2
j_gene: TRBJ2-7
CDR3aa: CASSPIAGRSAYEQYF
CDR3nt: TGTGCCAGCAGCCCGATCGCAGGGAGGAGTGCCTACGAGCAGTACTTC

d_gene: -
abundance: -
v_gene: TRBV5-1
j_gene: TRBJ1-1
CDR3aa: CASSLGHGGGITEAFF
CDR3nt: TGCGCCAGCAGCTTGGGTCACGGCGGCGGGATCACTGAAGCTTTCTTT

d_gene: -
abundance: -
v_gene: TRBV7-2
j_gene: TRBJ2-1
CDR3aa: CASSLVRGGAGEQFF
CDR3nt: TGTGCCAGCAGCTTAGTGAGAGGGGGGGCAGGTGAGCAGTTCTTC

d_gene: -
abundance: -
v_gene: TRBV4-3
j_gene: TRBJ1-2
CDR3aa: CASSQAWGGDYGYTF
CDR3nt: TGCGCCAGCAGCCAAGCCTGGGGGGGGGACTATGGCTACACCTTC

d_gene: -
abundance: -
v_gene: TRBV28
j_gene: TRBJ2-5
CDR3aa: CASSLSSGQETQYF
CDR3nt: TGTGCCAGCAGTTTATCCTCAGGACAAGAGACCCAGTACTTC

d_gene: -
abundance: -
v_gene: TRBV19
j_gene: TRBJ2-7
CDR3aa: CASSIGTPSYEQYF
CDR3nt: TGTGCCAGTAGTATTGGGACACCTTCCTACGAGCAGTACTTC

d_gene: TRBD1
abundance: -
v_gene: TRBV9
j_gene: TRBJ1-3
CDR3aa: CASSVAGSGGVAGNTIYF
CDR3nt: TGTGCCAGCAGCGTAGCTGGTTCAGGGGGAGTGGCTGGAAACACCATATATTTT

d_gene: -
abundance: -
v_gene: TRBV11-2
j_gene: TRBJ1-2
CDR3aa: CASSRTVDGYTF
CDR3nt: TGTGCCAGCAGCCGAACTGTCGATGGCTACACCTTC

d_gene: -
abundance: -
v_gene: TRBV7-9
j_gene: TRBJ1-1
CDR3aa: CASSFQGQMNTEAFF
CDR3nt: TGTGCCAGCAGCTTTCAGGGGCAAATGAACACTGAAGCTTTCTTT

d_gene: TRBD1
abundance: -
v_gene: TRBV5-1
j_gene: TRBJ2-5
CDR3aa: CASSLGQGGETQYF
CDR3nt: TGCGCCAGCAGCTTAGGACAGGGGGGAGAGACCCAGTACTTC

d_gene: -
abundance: -
v_gene: TRBV28
j_gene: TRBJ2-1
CDR3aa: CASSSGRRQQFF
CDR3nt: TGTGCCAGCAGTTCAGGTAGGCGGCAGCAGTTCTTC

d_gene: TRBD2
abundance: -
v_gene: TRBV27
j_gene: TRBJ2-5
CDR3aa: CASSLRLAGQETQYF
CDR3nt: TGTGCCAGCAGTCTTCGACTAGCGGGGCAAGAGACCCAGTACTTC

d_gene: TRBD2
abundance: -
v_gene: TRBV5-4
j_gene: TRBJ2-1
CDR3aa: CASSSLAGGNNEQFF
CDR3nt: TGTGCCAGCAGCTCCCTAGCGGGGGGCAACAATGAGCAGTTCTTC

d_gene: TRBD1
abundance: -
v_gene: TRBV5-8
j_gene: TRBJ2-3
CDR3aa: CASRDRGGTDTQYF
CDR3nt: TGTGCCAGCAGGGACAGGGGAGGAACAGATACGCAGTATTTT

d_gene: -
abundance: -
v_gene: TRBV7-9
j_gene: TRBJ1-1
CDR3aa: CASSLEGVGEAFF
CDR3nt: TGTGCCAGCAGCTTAGAGGGCGTGGGTGAAGCTTTCTTT

d_gene: TRBD2
abundance: -
v_gene: TRBV10-3
j_gene: TRBJ2-1
CDR3aa: CATSLRDGAGGAGEQFF
CDR3nt: TGTGCCACGTCGCTCAGGGACGGGGCGGGGGGGGCGGGTGAGCAGTTCTTC

d_gene: -
abundance: -
v_gene: TRBV5-1
j_gene: TRBJ2-7
CDR3aa: CASSLEGTNYEQYF
CDR3nt: TGCGCCAGCAGCTTGGAGGGGACGAACTACGAGCAGTACTTC

d_gene: -
abundance: -
v_gene: TRBV7-2
j_gene: TRBJ1-1
CDR3aa: CASSLAMERTEAFF
CDR3nt: TGTGCCAGCAGCTTAGCCATGGAACGCACTGAAGCTTTCTTT

d_gene: TRBD1
abundance: few
v_gene: TRBV4-3
j_gene: TRBJ1-1
CDR3aa: CASSPSSMDRGGEAFF
CDR3nt: TGCGCCAGCAGCCCGTCCTCCATGGACAGGGGAGGAGAAGCTTTCTTT

d_gene: -
abundance: -
v_gene: TRBV5-1
j_gene: TRBJ2-7
CDR3aa: CASSPARQGRSYEQYF
CDR3nt: TGCGCCAGCAGCCCAGCGAGGCAGGGTAGGTCCTACGAGCAGTACTTC

d_gene: TRBD1
abundance: -
v_gene: TRBV7-9
j_gene: TRBJ1-2
CDR3aa: CASSPYGQENYGYTF
CDR3nt: TGTGCCAGCAGCCCCTACGGACAGGAGAACTATGGCTACACCTTC